This TCR beta chain derives from a study of PD-1 blockade in classical Hodgkin lymphoma. Sequencing was performed with immunoSEQ multiplex PCR; in TCRdb, only in-frame clones are kept and a portion is missing. The sample holds about 110,000 clones, roughly nine tenths seen once. With no exception, relapse followed autologous stem cell transplantation in all patients, and brentuximab vedotin exposure varied. Each best response was a complete response, a partial response or progressive disease. This clone was detected once. V was clipped by 8 bases and J by 9 bases, with 17 bases between them. The CDR3 is made up of 14 amino acids. Germline CDR1 MGHDK, CDR2 SYGVNS.

The sequence was obtained from a human donor with classical Hodgkin lymphoma. The J gene is TRBJ1-6, the V gene TRBV25-1; no clear D. The source was peripheral blood mononuclear cells (PBMCs), collected before the second cycle of nivolumab. The CDR3 sequence: CASPWVGWCSPLHF. The CDR3 nucleotides are TGTGCCAGCCCCTGGGTGGGATGGTGTTCACCCCTCCACTTT.